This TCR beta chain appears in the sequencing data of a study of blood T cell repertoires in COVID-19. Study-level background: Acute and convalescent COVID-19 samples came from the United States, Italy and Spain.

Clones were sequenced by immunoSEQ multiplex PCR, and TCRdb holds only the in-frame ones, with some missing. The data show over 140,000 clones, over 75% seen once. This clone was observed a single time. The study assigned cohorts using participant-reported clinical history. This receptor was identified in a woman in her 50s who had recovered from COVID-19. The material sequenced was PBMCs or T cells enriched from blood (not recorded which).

The CDR3 sequence: CASSPSRDRGEQYF. The CDR3 region has the DNA TGTGCCAGCTCACCCTCCCGGGACAGGGGCGAGCAGTACTTC. The chain links TRBV18 to TRBJ2-7; 10 positions match TRBD1. In germline, CDR1 is KGHSH, CDR2 LQKENI. V lost 3 bases, J lost 6 bases, and 5 bases stayed unmatched. This CDR3 has 14 amino acids.